Each of the 28 T cell receptor beta chains below was sequenced from the same sample in a study of blood T cells in healthy people across ages. Sample-barcoded 5' priming and a J-beta primer mix drove a second PCR of 7 to 11 cycles. TCRdb ran MiXCR on the 5' RACE reads and lists one entry per CDR3 protein. Among over a million distinct CDR3 sequences listed, 55% to 75% were seen once. Material for sequencing was blood. The receptor source for this set is a man aged 18 to 35 in good health.

This clonotype was detected only a few times. V gene TRBV6-2 or TRBV6-3 combines with J gene TRBJ2-7, with a weak D call TRBD2 (6 bases). Germline CDR1 and CDR2: MNHEY and SVGEGT. Trimming cost V 5 bases and J 5 bases, with 13 bases left between them. The CDR3 spans 13 residues. The CDR3 protein is CASSLLRGHEQYF. The CDR3 DNA is TGTGCCAGCAGTCTCCTGCGGGGACACGAGCAGTACTTC.

J is TRBJ2-1 and V is TRBV12-3 or TRBV12-4, with 15 nucleotides matching TRBD2. The CDR3 contains 18 residues. J was trimmed by 0 bases and V by 5 bases; bases with no gene match: 5. The CDR3 sequence: CASSMRTSGRGSYNEQFF. The CDR3 nucleotides are TGTGCCAGCAGTATGAGGACTAGCGGGAGGGGCTCCTACAATGAGCAGTTCTTC.

In nucleotides, the CDR3 is TGTGCCAGCTCACCACCGTTTAGCGGGAGTAGGAACGAGCAGTACTTC. Encoded protein: CASSPPFSGSRNEQYF. This chain links TRBV18 with TRBJ2-7; 9 nucleotides align to TRBD2. Germline CDR1 is KGHSH and CDR2 is LQKENI. J lost 5 bases, V lost 0 bases, and 8 bases had no gene match. This CDR3 spans 16 amino acids.

The chain combines TRBV20-1 with TRBJ2-7; D not certain. Looked up from germline, CDR1 is DFQATT and CDR2 is SNEGSKA (reference sequence). V lost 0 bases and J lost 0, with 12 bases in between. The CDR3 runs 15 residues. This CDR3 reads CSARDPGLSSYEQYF. The CDR3 nucleotides read TGCAGTGCTAGAGACCCGGGCCTAAGCTCCTACGAGCAGTACTTC.

The chain is built from TRBV3-1 and TRBJ1-2, with D unresolved. With 0 bases removed from V and 5 bases from J, the gap between germline ends came to 7 bases. The CDR3 has 13 amino acids. Germline V gene sequence: CDR1 LGHDT, CDR2 YNNKEL (reference sequence). The CDR3 region has the DNA TGTGCCAGCAGCCAAGAAAGGTGGTATGGCTACACCTTC. Translating it yields CASSQERWYGYTF.

The chain recombines TRBV6-1 with TRBJ2-7, with D tentatively TRBD1 (6 bases). This CDR3 has 15 amino acids. V dropped 5 bases and J dropped 4 bases, with 18 bases sitting between them. Per germline, CDR1 MNHNS and CDR2 SASEGT. DNA of the CDR3: TGTGCCAGCAGTACGATTTACCGGGACACTTACGAGCAGTACTTC. Protein product: CASSTIYRDTYEQYF.

The chain is built from TRBV27 and TRBJ2-3; weak D call: TRBD1 (5 bases). CDR3 length equals 18 residues. Per germline, CDR1 MNHEY and CDR2 SMNVEV (reference sequence). Trimming removed 6 bases at V and 6 bases at J, with 28 bases between. CDR3: CASRTLLTGATLPDTQYF. As DNA, the CDR3 is TGTGCCAGCAGAACACTCCTTACTGGGGCGACACTACCGGATACGCAGTATTTT.

The rearrangement links TRBV10-3 to TRBJ2-3; no reliable D call. The CDR3 sequence is 15 residues long. The V gene lost 2 bases and the J gene lost 3 bases, with 12 bases spanning the gap. Germline CDR1 is ENHRY and CDR2 is SYGVKD. The CDR3 reads CAISEATGRTDTQYF. CDR3 coding DNA: TGTGCCATCAGTGAGGCAACTGGCCGGACAGATACGCAGTATTTT.

This clonotype occurred a few times. CDR3 protein: CSVAGGYEFF. DNA for the CDR3: TGCAGCGTGGCAGGGGGGTACGAGTTCTTC. This rearrangement joins TRBV29-1 to TRBJ2-1, with a tentative D call TRBD1 (7 bases). Germline-derived CDR1 and CDR2 are SQVTM and ANQGSEA. This CDR3 is built from 10 residues. Trimming shortened V by 6 bases and J by 14 bases, and 14 bases separated the two germline ends.

The chain carries TRBV27 and TRBJ2-3; 7 bases fit TRBD2. There are 20 residues in the CDR3. The germline V gene encodes CDR1 MNHEY and CDR2 SMNVEV (reference sequence). The ends lost 4 bases at V and 0 bases at J; junction bases unmatched: 19. Here the CDR3 DNA reads TGTGCCAGCAGTTCCGACCATGTAGCGGGCGCACTGGCTAGCACAGATACGCAGTATTTT. Amino acids: CASSSDHVAGALASTDTQYF.

V gene TRBV15 combines with J gene TRBJ2-7, with TRBD1 matching over 8 bases. Germline CDR1 LNHNV, CDR2 YYDKDF (reference sequence). V gave up 1 base and J gave up 5 bases; unmatched junction bases: 16. This CDR3 region has 18 residues. The CDR3 DNA sequence: TGTGCCACCAGCAGAGTAAAACTTGTCAGGGGGCGGCTGGACGAGCAGTACTTC. Amino acid sequence: CATSRVKLVRGRLDEQYF.

The chain links TRBV29-1 to TRBJ2-1; the D gene could be TRBD1 or TRBD2 (5 bases each). From germline, CDR1 is SQVTM and CDR2 ANQGSEA. Between the trimmed V and J ends, which lost 4 bases and 2 bases, there was a span of 9 bases. This CDR3 contains 13 residues. The CDR3 nucleotides are TGCAGCGTTGCCGGGACCCCCTACAATGAGCAGTTCTTC. It yields the protein CSVAGTPYNEQFF.

This chain joins TRBV5-1 and TRBJ2-1, with 14 positions matching TRBD2. Germline V gene sequence: CDR1 SGHRS, CDR2 YFSETQ. The CDR3 has 16 residues. Germline trimming cut 4 bases from V and 9 bases from J; bases unmatched to any gene: 9. The CDR3 nucleotides read TGCGCCAGCAGCCCACTGACTAGCGGGAGGGCCGGTGAGCAGTTCTTC. This codes for CASSPLTSGRAGEQFF.

The chain combines TRBV20-1 with TRBJ2-2, with a weak D call TRBD2 (7 bases). With 6 bases removed from V and 6 bases from J, the gap between germline ends came to 17 bases. The germline CDR1 and CDR2 sequences are DFQATT and SNEGSKA (reference sequence). The CDR3 is made up of 14 amino acids. CDR3 amino acids: CSALGGGRPGELFF. The DNA of the CDR3 is TGCAGTGCCCTAGGGGGGGGGCGACCCGGGGAGCTGTTTTTT.

The chain recombines TRBV10-2 with TRBJ2-1; no clear D gene. V dropped 2 bases and J dropped 5 bases, with 13 bases sitting between them. In germline, CDR1 is WSHSY, CDR2 SAAADI. This CDR3 has 15 residues. CDR3 protein: CASSERAARHNEQFF. CDR3 bases: TGCGCCAGCAGTGAGAGGGCGGCGAGGCACAATGAGCAGTTCTTC.

This clonotype was seen a few times. The gene calls are TRBV11-1 and TRBJ2-1, with TRBD2 matching 9 bases. The V gene end was trimmed by 8 bases and the J gene end by 8 bases; junction bases not matched to a gene: 7. Germline values: CDR1 SGHAT, CDR2 FQDESV (reference sequence). The length of the CDR3 is 13 residues. The CDR3 DNA follows: TGTGCCAGCGGGCGGGAGGGAATCCATGAGCAGTTCTTC. Protein product: CASGREGIHEQFF.

This clonotype has only a few counts. V gene TRBV10-3 combines with J gene TRBJ2-7, with 7 bases matching TRBD2. Germline V CDR1 and CDR2: ENHRY, SYGVKD. CDR3 length: 17 amino acids. The trim removed 4 bases at V and 0 bases at J, leaving 12 bases unmatched. The CDR3 DNA reads as TGTGCCATCAGTGGGCTGGGGACTACCACTAGCTCCTACGAGCAGTACTTC. It yields the protein CAISGLGTTTSSYEQYF.

The J gene is TRBJ2-5, the V gene TRBV20-1, with D perhaps TRBD1 or TRBD2 (7 bases each). CDR1 is DFQATT and CDR2 is SNEGSKA in the germline V gene (reference sequence). The CDR3 runs 13 residues. Trimming stripped 6 bases from V and 5 bases from J, with 16 bases between. The CDR3 region has the DNA TGCAGTGCCACTCCAGGGGGGGCTGAGACCCAGTACTTC. This gives the protein CSATPGGAETQYF.

The V gene is TRBV5-6, the J gene TRBJ2-2, with TRBD2 as a possible D gene (7 bases). CDR1 and CDR2 (germline): SGHDT, YYEEEE. V lost 7 bases, J lost 1 base, and 17 bases lay in between. This CDR3 comprises 16 residues. CDR3 in amino acids: CASGGAESMNTGELFF. DNA for the CDR3: TGTGCCAGCGGGGGGGCTGAAAGTATGAACACCGGGGAGCTGTTTTTT. Based on the CDR3 plus reference TRBV5-6 and TRBJ2-2, the full variable domain is DAGVTQSPTHLIKTRGQQVTLRCSPKSGHDTVSWYQQALGQGPQFIFQYYEEEERQRGNFPDRFSGHQFPNYSSELNVNALLLGDSALYLCASGGAESMNTGELFFGEGSRLTVL.

V is TRBV18 and J is TRBJ1-1; 8 nucleotides match TRBD1. The germline V gene encodes CDR1 KGHSH and CDR2 LQKENI. V dropped 3 bases and J dropped 1; count of bases not matched to a gene: 4. The CDR3 loop spans 15 amino acids. CDR3 region: CASSPTGAQNTEAFF. As DNA, the CDR3 is TGTGCCAGCTCACCGACAGGGGCCCAGAACACTGAAGCTTTCTTT.

The V gene is TRBV28, the J gene TRBJ1-6; possible D gene TRBD1, 5 bases. From germline, CDR1 is MDHEN and CDR2 SYDVKM. V lost 4 bases and J 1 base, leaving 8 bases between the germline ends. The CDR3 runs 15 residues. The CDR3 region has the DNA TGTGCCAGCAGTTCCGACAGATCCTATAATTCACCCCTCCACTTT. This encodes CASSSDRSYNSPLHF.

The chain uses TRBV4-1 and TRBJ2-2, with TRBD2 matching over 12 bases. The CDR3 totals 16 residues. With 4 bases clipped from V and 6 bases from J, the junction kept 6 bases outside the gene matches. Germline V gene data show CDR1 as MGHRA and CDR2 as YSYEKL. CDR3 protein: CASSLPTSGSSGELFF. CDR3 DNA sequence: TGCGCCAGCAGCCTCCCGACTAGCGGGAGTTCCGGGGAGCTGTTTTTT.

This sequence joins TRBV4-2 and TRBJ1-1; D is ambiguous. The germline V and J ends were trimmed by 4 bases and 2 bases, with 14 bases remaining between them. The CDR3 is made up of 15 amino acids. CDR1 is LGHNA and CDR2 is YNFKEQ in the germline V gene. This CDR3 reads CASSRDHAGNTEAFF. CDR3 nucleotide sequence: TGTGCCAGCAGCCGCGATCATGCAGGAAACACTGAAGCTTTCTTT.

The chain links TRBV29-1 to TRBJ2-5; no definite D call. The CDR3 is 14 residues long. Germline V gene sequence: CDR1 SQVTM, CDR2 ANQGSEA. The V gene lost 2 bases and the J gene lost 4 bases, with 14 bases spanning the gap. The CDR3 protein is CSVETPTRRETQYF. The CDR3 bases are TGCAGCGTTGAAACTCCAACCCGCAGAGAGACCCAGTACTTC. Complete variable domain (other parts from reference TRBV29-1 and TRBJ2-5): SAVISQKPSRDICQRGTSLTIQCQVDSQVTMMFWYRQQPGQSLTLIATANQGSEATYESGFVIDKFPISRPNLTFSTLTVSNMSPEDSSIYLCSVETPTRRETQYFGPGTRLLVL.

The CDR3 bases are TGTGCCAGCAGTCGGACAGGGTTGGCCAACGTCCTGACTTTC. Its translation: CASSRTGLANVLTF. The chain uses TRBV25-1 and TRBJ2-6; TRBD1 aligns across 8 bases. The CDR3 contains 14 residues. CDR1 is MGHDK, CDR2 SYGVNS, per germline. V shed 5 bases, J shed 6 bases, and the junction held 3 bases outside the gene matches.

This rearrangement joins TRBV9 to TRBJ2-3; 7 bases align to TRBD1. Germline CDR1 reads SGDLS; CDR2 reads YYNGEE. The ends lost 4 bases at V and 4 bases at J; junction bases unmatched: 9. The CDR3 has 15 residues. CDR3 region: CASSRQGGVADTQYF. DNA for the CDR3: TGTGCCAGCAGCCGACAGGGTGGGGTAGCAGATACGCAGTATTTT.

The V call is TRBV4-2, the J call TRBJ2-5, with 7 bases aligning to TRBD2. The CDR3 is 15 amino acids. J was trimmed by 4 bases and V by 4 bases; bases with no gene match: 9. Germline loops: CDR1 LGHNA, CDR2 YNFKEQ. The CDR3 sequence is CASSLPGTTPETQYF. CDR3 DNA: TGTGCCAGCAGCCTACCCGGGACTACCCCAGAGACCCAGTACTTC.

The rearrangement uses TRBV5-1 and TRBJ1-1; tentatively, D is TRBD1 (6 bases). Germline V gives CDR1 SGHRS, CDR2 YFSETQ. The CDR3 runs 15 residues. Trimming took off 2 bases at V and 2 bases at J, with 13 bases between the two ends. CDR3 region: CASSFEYGGNTEAFF. The CDR3 nucleotides read TGCGCCAGCAGCTTCGAATACGGGGGCAACACTGAAGCTTTCTTT.